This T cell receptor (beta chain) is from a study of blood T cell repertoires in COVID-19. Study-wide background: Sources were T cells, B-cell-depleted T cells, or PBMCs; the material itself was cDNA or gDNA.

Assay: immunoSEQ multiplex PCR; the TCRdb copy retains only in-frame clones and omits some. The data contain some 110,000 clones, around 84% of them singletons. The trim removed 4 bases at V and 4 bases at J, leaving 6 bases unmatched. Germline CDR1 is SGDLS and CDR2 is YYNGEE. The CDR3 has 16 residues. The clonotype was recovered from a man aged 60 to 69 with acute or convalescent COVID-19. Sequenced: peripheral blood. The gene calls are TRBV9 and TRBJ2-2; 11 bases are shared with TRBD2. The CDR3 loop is CASSLLAGGSTGELFF. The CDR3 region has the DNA TGTGCCAGCAGCTTGCTAGCGGGAGGTTCCACCGGGGAGCTGTTTTTT.